A single TCR beta chain is shown here with its context. What antigen it recognizes has not been identified. No per-base quality is available; no much larger clone lies one base away. These data come from a study of blood T cell repertoires in COVID-19 (dated by TCRdb to about 2020). Background on the whole study: The collaborator samples originated in the United States, Italy and Spain and spanned the acute and convalescent phases of COVID-19. The prospective study material was composed of cDNA or gDNA derived from T cells, B-cell-depleted T cells, or PBMCs. Subjects who had been exposed to COVID-19, were actively infected with it, or had recovered from it provided the deeply sampled blood TCRbeta repertoires that made up the dataset. The repertoires were made available in a free public database intended to serve as a resource for research on the immune response to SARS-CoV-2. Samples came from the ongoing ImmuneRACE study (first 160 participants) plus 1,254 subjects from 6 global collaborators. A de-identified subject ID, COVID-19 status, age in years and sex were almost always included in the sample metadata. HLA class I and class II types, where available, came from metadata supplied by the sample provider rather than from assay-based typing.

Between the V and J ends, shortened by 3 bases and 4 bases respectively, the junction contains 8 bases. The CDR3, from cysteine to phenylalanine, totals 12 residues. The read is trimmed to its CDR3 DNA, 36 bases read in frame from base 1. The germline V gene gives CDR1 as SGHRS and CDR2 as YFSETQ. Study-wide findings and limitations: Clinical and demographic metadata were provided uncurated, with the amount varying by source and participant.

TCRbeta CDR3 regions were amplified from genomic DNA by means of the immunoSEQ Assay, a bias-controlled multiplex PCR. The study's processing was this. The number of nucleated cells in each sample was estimated by amplification of reference gene primers within the assay. To quantify the absolute abundance of each unique TCRbeta CDR3 rearrangement, sequence reads were collapsed and filtered. For each sample, productive Simpson clonality was calculated as the square root of Simpson's diversity index across productive rearrangements. The immuneACCESS repertoire file appears here via TCRdb, limited to in-frame rearrangements. These files lack a portion of the clones; in checked studies, under half of the deficit traces to unresolved V genes, and the cause of the others is not known. V, J and clone size derive from that table, while D and trimming were established from the DNA sequence. This sample holds a few hundred thousand clones; 70% to 90% were observed only once. The ten largest make up approximately 2% of the sample.

Participants in the prospective study were enrolled through a virtual design, were aged roughly 18 to 100 years, and lived in approximately 24 United States geographic areas. In the prospective study, participants were assigned to cohorts based on the clinical history participants reported in a screening survey and a study questionnaire. For ImmuneRACE Cohort 3, a participant was defined as recovered based on two consecutive negative NP/OP PCR tests, clearance by a healthcare professional, or resolution of symptoms. Mobile phlebotomists in the prospective study collected whole blood, serum and a nasopharyngeal or oropharyngeal swab from every participant. Participants in the prospective study had the option to provide additional blood draws and questionnaires over an approximately two-month period. Prospective study blood samples were shipped either frozen or at room temperature before DNA extraction.

The material sequenced was PBMCs or T cells enriched from blood (not recorded which). This receptor chain uses TRBV5-1 and TRBJ2-7; the D gene is perhaps TRBD1, on 5 matching bases. The TCR originated in a woman aged 50 to 65 who had recovered from COVID-19. The nucleotide sequence is TGCGCCAGCAGCTCCCCAGGGTACGAGCAGTACTTC. Translated, this gives CASSSPGYEQYF.